This is a list of T cell receptor beta chains from one sample in a study of PD-L1 blockade in urothelial cancer. Generated by immunoSEQ multiplex PCR, the TCRdb table keeps only in-frame clones and is missing some. The table lists fewer than 40,000 clones, around 90% of them singletons. The sequencing here drew on PBMCs, taken around atezolizumab (anti-PD-L1) treatment. The receptor set was obtained from a man in his sixties or seventies with urothelial cancer. The CDR3 runs from the conserved cysteine through the conserved F or W. Fields, in order: J gene, V gene, clone size, D gene, CDR3 protein, CDR3 DNA. D genes are given only for firm matches. Some rows mark clone size as missing; the rest say once, few, many or name a class of expanded clone.

>TRBJ2-3|TRBV20-1|-|-
CSASSVDTQYF
TGCAGTGCTAGTTCTGTAGATACGCAGTATTTT
>TRBJ2-3|TRBV21-1|-|-
CATSRGLPFDTQYF
TGTGCCACCTCAAGGGGACTACCATTTGATACGCAGTATTTT
>TRBJ2-1|TRBV7-9|-|-
CASSLVQGLNEQFF
TGTGCCAGCAGCTTAGTGCAGGGACTGAATGAGCAGTTCTTC
>TRBJ2-1|TRBV7-2|-|TRBD1
CASSWGQGEQFF
TGTGCCAGCAGCTGGGGACAGGGGGAGCAGTTCTTC
>TRBJ2-2|TRBV9|few|TRBD2
CASSVGTSGNTGELFF
TGTGCCAGCAGCGTTGGGACTAGCGGGAACACCGGGGAGCTGTTTTTT
>TRBJ1-2|TRBV18|-|-
CASSPGQPNYGYTF
TGTGCCAGCTCTCCTGGACAGCCCAACTATGGCTACACCTTC
>TRBJ2-3|TRBV13|-|TRBD2
CASSLGLADITSTDTQYF
TGTGCCAGCAGCTTGGGACTAGCGGATATCACTAGCACAGATACGCAGTATTTT
>TRBJ1-1|TRBV2|-|-
CASSEALGGSEAFF
TGTGCCAGCAGTGAAGCGCTTGGGGGGTCTGAAGCTTTCTTT
>TRBJ1-1|TRBV5-6|-|TRBD1
CASSLDRGRQAFF
TGTGCCAGCAGCCTGGACAGGGGTCGGCAAGCTTTCTTT
>TRBJ2-1|TRBV2|-|-
CASTTAVGEQFF
TGTGCCAGCACGACGGCCGTGGGCGAGCAGTTCTTC
>TRBJ2-7|TRBV6-6|-|TRBD1
CASSTRTGSSYEQYF
TGTGCCAGCAGTACCCGGACAGGGAGCTCCTACGAGCAGTACTTC
>TRBJ2-7|TRBV6-5|-|TRBD1
CASSFRQGEQYF
TGTGCCAGCAGTTTCCGACAGGGCGAGCAGTACTTC
>TRBJ1-2|TRBV30|few|TRBD1
CAWSVGTGWGYTF
TGTGCCTGGAGTGTAGGGACAGGGTGGGGCTACACCTTC
>TRBJ2-7|TRBV7-2|-|-
CASSPSAAYEQYF
TGTGCCAGCAGCCCCTCCGCGGCCTACGAGCAGTACTTC
>TRBJ2-2|TRBV6-1|-|TRBD1
CASSELRGQGELFF
TGTGCCAGCAGTGAACTCAGGGGGCAAGGGGAGCTGTTTTTT
>TRBJ2-3|TRBV10-1|-|-
CASSAGTPSTDTQYF
TGCGCCAGCAGCGCAGGGACTCCTAGCACAGATACGCAGTATTTT
>TRBJ1-3|TRBV27|once|-
CASSLSRENTIYF
TGTGCCAGCAGTTTATCTCGCGAAAACACCATATATTTT
>TRBJ2-1|TRBV25-1|-|-
CASSEQGSTNEQFF
TGTGCCAGCAGTGAACAGGGGTCGACCAATGAGCAGTTCTTC
>TRBJ2-1|TRBV5-4|-|-
CASSSNGAIGTYNEQFF
TGTGCCAGCAGCTCTAATGGGGCCATAGGGACCTACAATGAGCAGTTCTTC
>TRBJ2-7|TRBV10-3|-|-
CAIRPRNSYEQYF
TGTGCCATCAGGCCCAGAAACTCCTACGAGCAGTACTTC
>TRBJ1-6|TRBV15|once|-
CATSRPEVSYNSPLHF
TGTGCCACCAGCCGACCGGAGGTATCCTATAATTCACCCCTCCACTTT
>TRBJ2-3|TRBV5-1|-|-
CASSLGGGEADTQYF
TGCGCCAGCAGCTTGGGAGGGGGAGAGGCAGATACGCAGTATTTT
>TRBJ2-7|TRBV6-6|-|-
CASCPGEQYF
TGTGCCAGCTGCCCAGGTGAGCAGTACTTC
>TRBJ1-1|TRBV4-1|-|-
CASSQVAQGEAFF
TGCGCCAGCAGCCAAGTTGCCCAGGGTGAAGCTTTCTTT
>TRBJ2-1|TRBV29-1|-|TRBD2
CSVESPGGSSYNEQFF
TGCAGCGTTGAGAGTCCCGGGGGGAGCTCCTACAATGAGCAGTTCTTC
>TRBJ2-2|TRBV4-1|few|TRBD1
CASSQDPRGTVGELFF
TGCGCCAGCAGCCAAGATCCCAGGGGGACGGTCGGGGAGCTGTTTTTT
>TRBJ1-5|TRBV2|-|TRBD1
CASTVQGVGGNQPQHF
TGTGCCAGCACTGTCCAGGGGGTAGGCGGCAATCAGCCCCAGCATTTT
>TRBJ1-5|TRBV7-2|-|-
CASSSPGVLQPQHF
TGTGCCAGCAGCTCACCGGGGGTTCTGCAGCCCCAGCATTTT
>TRBJ2-7|TRBV7-9|-|-
CASSYTGGLAGSEQYF
TGTGCCAGCAGCTACACAGGGGGGCTAGCGGGATCCGAGCAGTACTTC
>TRBJ2-3|TRBV5-5|-|-
CASSWGVGLTDTQYF
TGTGCCAGCAGCTGGGGGGTTGGACTCACAGATACGCAGTATTTT
>TRBJ2-4|TRBV28|-|TRBD2
CATTTQAAPGGAKNIQYF
TGTGCCACAACAACCCAAGCAGCACCGGGAGGGGCCAAAAACATTCAGTACTTC
>TRBJ1-5|TRBV7-9|-|-
CASSSDSVHNQPQHF
TGTGCCAGCAGCTCAGACTCAGTACACAATCAGCCCCAGCATTTT
>TRBJ2-7|TRBV14|-|-
CASSQGLSPSEQYF
TGTGCCAGCAGCCAAGGACTGTCCCCCAGCGAGCAGTACTTC
>TRBJ2-4|TRBV4-2|-|-
CASSPRTGLAKNIQYF
TGTGCCAGCAGCCCGAGGACTGGTTTAGCCAAAAACATTCAGTACTTC
>TRBJ2-4|TRBV19|-|-
CASSIADFRDIQYF
TGTGCCAGTAGTATCGCGGATTTCAGAGACATTCAGTACTTC
>TRBJ2-3|TRBV5-4|-|TRBD2
CASSLPSSGRVTDTQYF
TGTGCCAGCAGCTTGCCCTCTAGCGGGAGGGTCACAGATACGCAGTATTTT
>TRBJ2-3|TRBV19|-|TRBD2
CASNSAGGPDTQYF
TGTGCCAGTAATTCAGCGGGAGGGCCAGATACGCAGTATTTT
>TRBJ2-1|TRBV7-6|-|TRBD2
CASSPTSGIRNEQFF
TGTGCCAGCAGCCCGACTAGCGGGATCAGAAATGAGCAGTTCTTC
>TRBJ2-4|TRBV5-4|-|-
CASSTARAKNIQYF
TGTGCCAGCAGCACCGCCAGAGCCAAAAACATTCAGTACTTC
>TRBJ2-7|TRBV7-9|-|TRBD2
CASSLENAGEYF
TGTGCCAGCAGCTTAGAGAATGCGGGAGAGTACTTC
>TRBJ1-4|TRBV11-1|-|-
CASRRGSNEKLFF
TGTGCCAGCAGACGGGGGAGTAATGAAAAACTGTTTTTT
>TRBJ2-3|TRBV7-9|-|TRBD2
CASSQTAGSTLTDTQYF
TGTGCCAGCAGCCAAACAGCGGGGAGTACACTCACAGATACGCAGTATTTT
>TRBJ1-4|TRBV7-6|-|-
CASSQAGQGFGEKLFF
TGTGCCAGCAGCCAAGCCGGGCAGGGCTTCGGGGAAAAACTGTTTTTT
>TRBJ2-7|TRBV27|-|TRBD1
CASSLFGPGTDYEQYF
TGTGCCAGCAGTTTATTCGGTCCTGGGACAGACTACGAGCAGTACTTC
>TRBJ2-1|TRBV19|once|TRBD1
CASSPTGTGKNEQFF
TGTGCCAGTAGCCCCACCGGGACAGGGAAGAATGAGCAGTTCTTC
>TRBJ2-1|TRBV4-1|-|TRBD2
CASSQMGTSGSYNEQFF
TGCGCCAGCAGCCAGATGGGGACTAGCGGATCCTACAATGAGCAGTTCTTC
>TRBJ1-5|TRBV21-1|few|-
CASSRESQGLETQHF
TGTGCCAGCAGCAGGGAAAGTCAGGGATTGGAGACCCAGCATTTT
>TRBJ2-1|TRBV7-3|-|-
CASSSHWGQDNEQFF
TGTGCCAGCAGCTCACATTGGGGGCAGGACAATGAGCAGTTCTTC
>TRBJ2-7|TRBV7-9|-|TRBD2
CASSFPYGSGLKDEQYF
TGTGCCAGCAGCTTCCCCTACGGGTCGGGACTAAAAGACGAGCAGTACTTC
>TRBJ2-7|TRBV28|-|-
CASKTPGAYEQYF
TGTGCCAGCAAAACCCCAGGGGCCTACGAGCAGTACTTC
>TRBJ1-5|TRBV19|-|TRBD1
CASSSGQAHSNQPQHF
TGTGCCAGTAGTTCAGGACAGGCTCATAGCAATCAGCCCCAGCATTTT
>TRBJ1-5|TRBV7-9|-|TRBD1
CASSLGDRGTNQPQHF
TGTGCCAGCAGCTTAGGGGACAGGGGAACGAATCAGCCCCAGCATTTT
>TRBJ2-1|TRBV6-1|-|TRBD1
CASSEALQLGTGGSREQFF
TGTGCCAGCAGTGAAGCGCTCCAATTGGGGACAGGAGGATCAAGGGAGCAGTTCTTC
>TRBJ2-4|TRBV7-9|-|-
CASSRVEGNIQYF
TGTGCCAGCAGCCGCGTCGAGGGAAACATTCAGTACTTC